Below, one TCR beta chain is given with its context. What it binds is not known. Documented treatment: roughly 10-day PBMC culture with coronavirus spike peptide pools or control peptides (ViraFEST assay). Unexposed donor CD4+ T cells predated the COVID-19 pandemic, collected 2011-2018. The sample comes from a study of vaccination and CD4 T cells after COVID-19. CDR3 length: 15 residues. V lost 3 bases and J 5 bases, leaving 13 bases between the germline ends. Germline loops: CDR1 MGHDK, CDR2 SYGVNS. Cultured CD4+ T-cell DNA underwent Oncomine TCR Beta short-read sequencing. Cultured CD4+ T cells yielded the extracted genomic DNA. TCRdb re-called the PCR reads through MiXCR, storing one row per CDR3 protein. Of approximately 11,000 distinct CDR3 sequences in the sample, 30% to 40% are singletons; the top ten hold 20% to 25%.

The sample taken for sequencing was CD4+ T cells from blood, cultured in vitro. The source is a human donor in good health. The rearrangement uses TRBV25-1 and TRBJ2-2; D may correspond to TRBD1 or TRBD2 (5 bases each). The CDR3 is CASSEGVSTTGELFF. CDR3 in DNA: TGTGCCAGCAGTGAGGGGGTTTCGACAACCGGGGAGCTGTTTTTT.